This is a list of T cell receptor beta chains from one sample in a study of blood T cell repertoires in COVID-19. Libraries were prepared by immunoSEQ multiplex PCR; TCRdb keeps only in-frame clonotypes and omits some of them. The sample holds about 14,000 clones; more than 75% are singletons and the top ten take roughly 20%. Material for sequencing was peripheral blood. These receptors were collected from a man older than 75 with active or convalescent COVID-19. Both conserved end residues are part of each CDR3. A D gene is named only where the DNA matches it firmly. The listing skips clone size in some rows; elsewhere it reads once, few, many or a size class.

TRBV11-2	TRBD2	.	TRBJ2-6	CASSFASGESSGANVLTF	TGTGCCAGCAGCTTTGCTAGCGGGGAGAGCTCTGGGGCCAACGTCCTGACTTTC
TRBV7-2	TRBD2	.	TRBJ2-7	CASSVSSGRVAYEQYF	TGTGCCAGCAGCGTATCTAGCGGGCGGGTTGCCTACGAGCAGTACTTC
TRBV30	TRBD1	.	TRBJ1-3	CAWSVQGASGNTIYF	TGTGCCTGGAGTGTCCAGGGGGCCTCTGGAAACACCATATATTTT
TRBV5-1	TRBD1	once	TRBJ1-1	CASSGGTGQNTEAFF	TGCGCCAGCAGCGGGGGGACAGGGCAGAACACTGAAGCTTTCTTT
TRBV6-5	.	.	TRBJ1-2	CASSNAENYGYTF	TGTGCCAGCAGTAACGCGGAAAACTATGGCTACACCTTC
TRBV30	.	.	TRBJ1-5	CAWSVLNKYQPQHF	TGTGCCTGGAGTGTACTGAATAAATATCAGCCCCAGCATTTT
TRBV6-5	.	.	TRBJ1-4	CASSPPGREHEKLFF	TGTGCCAGCAGCCCCCCCGGGAGGGAGCATGAAAAACTGTTTTTT
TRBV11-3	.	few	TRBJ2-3	CASSLDMAGKDTQYF	TGTGCCAGCAGCTTAGATATGGCAGGGAAAGATACGCAGTATTTT
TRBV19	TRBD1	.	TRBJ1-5	CASTESTGVSNQPQHF	TGTGCCAGTACGGAATCGACAGGGGTGAGCAATCAGCCCCAGCATTTT
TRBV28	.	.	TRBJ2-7	CASSFEADYEQYF	TGTGCCAGCAGTTTCGAGGCCGACTACGAGCAGTACTTC
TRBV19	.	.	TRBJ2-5	CASSTSLVGRETQYF	TGTGCCAGTAGTACCTCCCTAGTAGGTCGGGAGACCCAGTACTTC
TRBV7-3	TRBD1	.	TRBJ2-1	CASSPRQGDHNEQFF	TGTGCCAGCAGCCCCCGACAGGGGGACCACAATGAGCAGTTCTTC
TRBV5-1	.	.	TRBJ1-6	CASSLTQGNSPLHF	TGCGCCAGCAGCTTGACCCAGGGAAATTCACCCCTCCACTTT
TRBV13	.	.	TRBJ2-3	CASSDSRQGTDTQYF	TGTGCCAGCAGCGACAGCCGACAGGGCACAGATACGCAGTATTTT
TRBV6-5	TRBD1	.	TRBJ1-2	CASRGQSRGYTF	TGTGCCAGCAGGGGACAGTCGAGAGGCTACACCTTC
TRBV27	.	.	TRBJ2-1	CASSWTESSYNEQFF	TGTGCCAGCAGCTGGACAGAGAGCTCCTACAATGAGCAGTTCTTC
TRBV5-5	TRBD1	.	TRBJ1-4	CASSLQGQVTNEKLFF	TGTGCCAGCAGCTTACAGGGACAGGTGACTAATGAAAAACTGTTTTTT
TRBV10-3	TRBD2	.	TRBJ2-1	CAISGAGGIYEQFF	TGTGCCATCAGTGGCGCGGGGGGGATTTATGAGCAGTTCTTC
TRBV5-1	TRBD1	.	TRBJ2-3	CASSAGTDRTDTQYF	TGCGCCAGCAGCGCCGGGACAGACCGCACAGATACGCAGTATTTT
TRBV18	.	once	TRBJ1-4	CASCTGDEKLFF	TGTGCCAGCTGCACCGGGGATGAAAAACTGTTTTTT
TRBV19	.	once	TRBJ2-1	CASSPRDSFRDEQFF	TGTGCCAGTAGCCCCCGGGACTCCTTCAGAGATGAGCAGTTCTTC
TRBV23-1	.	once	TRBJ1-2	CASRGACVPNYGYTF	TGCGCCAGCAGGGGGGCCTGCGTTCCTAACTATGGCTACACCTTC
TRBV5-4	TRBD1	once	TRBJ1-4	CASSLGTGGDEKLFF	TGTGCCAGCAGCCTAGGGACAGGGGGGGATGAAAAACTGTTTTTT
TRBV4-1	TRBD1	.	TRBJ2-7	CASSQAPGQLHEQYF	TGCGCCAGCAGCCAAGCCCCGGGACAGCTCCACGAGCAGTACTTC
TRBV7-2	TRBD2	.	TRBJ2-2	CASSTRGLAGTGELFF	TGTGCCAGCAGCACCAGGGGACTAGCGGGGACCGGGGAGCTGTTTTTT
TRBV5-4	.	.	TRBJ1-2	CASSSIDYGYTF	TGTGCCAGCAGCTCCATAGACTATGGCTACACCTTC
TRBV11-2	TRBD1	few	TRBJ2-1	CASSADRGRGEQFF	TGTGCCAGCAGCGCGGACAGGGGGCGTGGTGAGCAGTTCTTC
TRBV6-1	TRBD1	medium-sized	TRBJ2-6	CASSEDRGSGANVLTF	TGTGCCAGCAGTGAGGACAGGGGCTCTGGGGCCAACGTCCTGACTTTC
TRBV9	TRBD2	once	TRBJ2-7	CASSVGLAEPYEQYF	TGTGCCAGCAGCGTGGGACTAGCGGAGCCCTACGAGCAGTACTTC
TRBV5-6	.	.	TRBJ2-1	CASSFLGQRREQFF	TGTGCCAGCAGCTTCCTCGGACAGAGAAGGGAGCAGTTCTTC
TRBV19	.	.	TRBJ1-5	CASNAGRNQPQHF	TGTGCCAGTAATGCAGGGCGCAATCAGCCCCAGCATTTT
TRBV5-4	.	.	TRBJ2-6	CASSLEGDSGANVLTF	TGTGCCAGCAGCTTGGAGGGGGACTCTGGGGCCAACGTCCTGACTTTC
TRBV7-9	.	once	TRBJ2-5	CASSLMGGPGETQYF	TGTGCCAGCAGCTTGATGGGGGGGCCAGGAGAGACCCAGTACTTC
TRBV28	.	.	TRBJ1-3	CASSSSSSRGEGWNTIYF	TGTGCCAGCAGTTCTTCCTCTTCCCGGGGGGAGGGGTGGAACACCATATATTTT
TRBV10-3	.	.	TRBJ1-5	CAIGQLNQPQHF	TGTGCCATAGGACAGCTCAATCAGCCCCAGCATTTT
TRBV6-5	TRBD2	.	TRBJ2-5	CASRGLAEETQYF	TGTGCCAGCAGAGGACTAGCGGAAGAGACCCAGTACTTC
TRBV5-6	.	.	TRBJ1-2	CASSPTAGALGYTF	TGTGCCAGCAGCCCCACGGCAGGGGCCTTGGGCTACACCTTC
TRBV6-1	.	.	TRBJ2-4	CASSEKGDKNIQYF	TGTGCCAGCAGTGAAAAGGGGGACAAAAACATTCAGTACTTC
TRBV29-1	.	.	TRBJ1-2	CSVHREANYGYTF	TGCAGCGTCCACAGGGAAGCTAACTATGGCTACACCTTC
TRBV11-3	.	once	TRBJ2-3	CASSSHRASTDTQYF	TGTGCCAGCAGCTCCCACAGGGCCTCAACAGATACGCAGTATTTT
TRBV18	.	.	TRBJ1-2	CASSPEQGLGYTF	TGTGCCAGCTCACCCGAACAGGGCCTTGGCTACACCTTC